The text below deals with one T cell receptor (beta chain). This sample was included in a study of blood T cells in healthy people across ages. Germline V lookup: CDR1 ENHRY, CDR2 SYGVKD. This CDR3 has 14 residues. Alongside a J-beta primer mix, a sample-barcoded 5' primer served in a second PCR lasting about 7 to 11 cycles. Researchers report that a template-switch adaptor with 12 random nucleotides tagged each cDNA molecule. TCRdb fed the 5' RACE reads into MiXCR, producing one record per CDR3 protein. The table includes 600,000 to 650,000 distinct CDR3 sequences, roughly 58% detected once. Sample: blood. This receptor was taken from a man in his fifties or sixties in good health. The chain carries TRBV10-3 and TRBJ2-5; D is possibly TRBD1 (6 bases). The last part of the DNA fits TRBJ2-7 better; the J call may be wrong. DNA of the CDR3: TGTGCCATCAGTGAGTCGCGGCAGGGGACCGAGCAGTACTTC. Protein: CAISESRQGTEQYF.